The present entry profiles one T cell receptor (beta chain) with its context. The antigen remains undetermined. The data originate from a study of cytomegalovirus exposure and HLA in healthy donors. The PCR used 60 Vbeta and 13 Jbeta primers. Clones were sequenced by immunoSEQ multiplex PCR, and TCRdb holds only the in-frame ones, with some missing. Seen here are about 130,000 clones, roughly 78% observed once, and the top ten hold about 4.9%. Notes on the study in general: In a later analysis, TCR beta V- and J-gene trimming showed a link to a missense DCLRE1C variant.

The receptor's source is a man aged 25-45 years in good health. The specimen sequenced was PBMCs.

CDR3 sequence: CASSLGATGNRGAFF. CDR3 sequence (DNA): TGTGCCAGCAGCTTAGGCGCGACAGGGAATCGCGGGGCTTTCTTT. V and J are TRBV11-1 and TRBJ1-1, with 7 bases matching TRBD1. V trimming: 1 base; J trimming: 11 bases; junction bases outside the gene matches: 13. The CDR3 spans 15 residues. CDR1 and CDR2 from the germline V gene are SGHAT and FQDESV (reference sequence).